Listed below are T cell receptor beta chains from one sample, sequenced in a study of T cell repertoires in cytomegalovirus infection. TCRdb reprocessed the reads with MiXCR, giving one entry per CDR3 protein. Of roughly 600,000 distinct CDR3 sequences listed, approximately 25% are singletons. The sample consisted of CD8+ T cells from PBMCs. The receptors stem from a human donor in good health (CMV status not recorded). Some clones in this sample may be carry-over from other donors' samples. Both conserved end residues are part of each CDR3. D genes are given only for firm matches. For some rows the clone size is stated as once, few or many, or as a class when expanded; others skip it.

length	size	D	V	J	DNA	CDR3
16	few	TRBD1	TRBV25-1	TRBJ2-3	TGTGCCAGCAGTGAAAGCGCAGGGGGTCTCACAGATACGCAGTATTTT	CASSESAGGLTDTQYF
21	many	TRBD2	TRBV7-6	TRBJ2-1	TGTGCCAGCAGCTTAGGCCCATACTCGACTAGCGGGGGGGGCTCCTACAATGAGCAGTTCTTC	CASSLGPYSTSGGGSYNEQFF
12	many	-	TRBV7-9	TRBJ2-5	TGTGCCAGCAGCTTAGCGTGGGAGACCCAGTACTTC	CASSLAWETQYF
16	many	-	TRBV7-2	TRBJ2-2	TGTGCCAGCAGCTTTGGAGGGTGGTCGAACACCGGGGAGCTGTTTTTT	CASSFGGWSNTGELFF
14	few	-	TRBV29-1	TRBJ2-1	TGCAGCGCTTCGGGGTTCCCTTCCTACAATGAGCAGTTCTTC	CSASGFPSYNEQFF
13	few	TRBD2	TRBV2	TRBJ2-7	TGTGCCAGCAATCCAGCGGGATCCTACGAGCAGTACTTC	CASNPAGSYEQYF
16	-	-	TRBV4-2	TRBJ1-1	TGTGCCAGCAGCCAAGCCAGCGAAGTCTTGCCGACTGAAGCTTTCTTT	CASSQASEVLPTEAFF
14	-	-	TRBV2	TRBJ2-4	TGTGCCAGCACGGACAGTCTAGCCAAAAACATTCAGTACTTC	CASTDSLAKNIQYF
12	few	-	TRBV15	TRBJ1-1	TGTGCCACCAGCAGAGTAAGCGGTGAAGCTTTCTTT	CATSRVSGEAFF
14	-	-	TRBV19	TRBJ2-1	TGTGCCAGTAGTATTGTCGGGGCCTACAATGAGCAGTTCTTC	CASSIVGAYNEQFF
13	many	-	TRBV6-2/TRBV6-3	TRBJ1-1	TGTGCCAGCAGTTACTCGGGACGCCTTGAAGCTTTCTTT	CASSYSGRLEAFF
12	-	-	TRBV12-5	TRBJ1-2	TGTGCCCTGGGAAGGCCAAAAGATGGCTACACCTTC	CALGRPKDGYTF
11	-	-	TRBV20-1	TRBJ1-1	TGCAGTGCCAACGACAGGCGGGGGGCTTTCTTT	CSANDRRGAFF
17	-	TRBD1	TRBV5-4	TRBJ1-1	TGTGCCAGCAGCCCGGGGACAGGGGGCTCGTCGGACACTGAAGCTTTCTTT	CASSPGTGGSSDTEAFF
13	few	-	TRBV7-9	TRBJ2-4	TGTGCCAGCAGTTCCAACAGCGAAAACATTCAGTACTTC	CASSSNSENIQYF
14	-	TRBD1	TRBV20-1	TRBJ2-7	TGCAGTGCTTGGGGCCGGGACAGTCCCTACGAGCAGTACTTC	CSAWGRDSPYEQYF
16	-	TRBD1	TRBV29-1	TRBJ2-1	TGCAGCGTTGAGCCGGTGGGGGACAGGGAGGACAATGAGCAGTTCTTC	CSVEPVGDREDNEQFF
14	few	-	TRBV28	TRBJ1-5	TGTGCCAGCAGCCTACACGACAGAAAACAGCCCCAGCATTTT	CASSLHDRKQPQHF
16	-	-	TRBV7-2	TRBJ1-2	TGTGCCAGCAGCTCGACAGGTTTCCAAACCTTTTATGGCTACACCTTC	CASSSTGFQTFYGYTF
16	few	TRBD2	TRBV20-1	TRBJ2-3	TGCAGTGCTAGAGAAGGACTAGCGGGGGGGCCAGATACGCAGTATTTT	CSAREGLAGGPDTQYF
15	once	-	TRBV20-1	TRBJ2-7	TGCAGTGCTAGTCCGGGGTGGGCGCTCACCTACGAGCAGTACTTC	CSASPGWALTYEQYF
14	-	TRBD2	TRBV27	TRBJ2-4	TGTGCCAGCAGTTTTAAGCGGGGCGGAAACATTCAGTACTTC	CASSFKRGGNIQYF
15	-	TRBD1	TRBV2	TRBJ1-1	TGTGCCAGCATTAGCCGGGACAGGATCCACACTGAAGCTTTCTTT	CASISRDRIHTEAFF
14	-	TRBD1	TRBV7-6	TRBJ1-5	TGTGCCAGCAGCTGGACAGGGTTCGGCCAGCCCCAGCATTTT	CASSWTGFGQPQHF
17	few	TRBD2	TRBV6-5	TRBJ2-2	TGTGCCAGCAGTTACGGGGGTAGCGGGAGAATCACCGGGGAGCTGTTTTTT	CASSYGGSGRITGELFF
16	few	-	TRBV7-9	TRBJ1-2	TGTGCCAGCAGCCCGCCGGGGGGCCCGTCGGGCTATGGCTACACCTTC	CASSPPGGPSGYGYTF
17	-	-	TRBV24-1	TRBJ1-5	TGTGCCACCAGACAGGCGGATTACCGGCAAATCCCTTGGCCCCAGCATTTT	CATRQADYRQIPWPQHF
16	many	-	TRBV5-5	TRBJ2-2	TGTGCCAGCAGCGTGACTAGTTTAGGACCGCGCGGGGAGCTGTTTTTT	CASSVTSLGPRGELFF
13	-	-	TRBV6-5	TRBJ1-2	TGTGCTAGCAGTTACGGGTTTTCGGGGGGCTACACCTTC	CASSYGFSGGYTF
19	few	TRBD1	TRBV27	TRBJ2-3	TGTGCCAGCAGTTTAACCGGGACAGGGTTTCGTCCTCCGCCAGATACGCAGTATTTT	CASSLTGTGFRPPPDTQYF
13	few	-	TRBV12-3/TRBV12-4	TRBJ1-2	TGTGCCAGCAGCTCCGACAGGCTTAGTGGCTACACCTTC	CASSSDRLSGYTF
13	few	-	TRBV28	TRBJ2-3	TGTGCCAGCAGTGTAGAGTACACAGATACGCAGTATTTT	CASSVEYTDTQYF
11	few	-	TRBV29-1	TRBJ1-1	TGCAGCGTTGAAGATCGGGCTGAAGCTTTCTTT	CSVEDRAEAFF